One sample yielded the 27 T cell receptor beta chains listed below, sequenced in a study of blood T cell repertoires in COVID-19. The protocol was immunoSEQ multiplex PCR, while the TCRdb copy is restricted to in-frame clones and leaves out a portion. The data hold 60,000 to 70,000 clones, with about four fifths observed a single time. The sequenced sample consisted of peripheral blood. The receptors shown here come from a man aged 50-59 years with active COVID-19.

The CDR3 region has the DNA TGTGCCAGCAGCCCCCCCGGAGGGCCTGACAATGAGCAGTTCTTC. Translation gives CASSPPGGPDNEQFF. V usage is TRBV11-3 and J usage is TRBJ2-1, with D maybe TRBD2 (6 bases). CDR1 is SGHNT and CDR2 is YENEEA in the germline V gene. Trimming removed 5 bases at V and 5 bases at J, with 16 bases between. This CDR3 is built from 15 residues.

The CDR3 loop is CASSPIDGKTGYEQYF. In DNA, the CDR3 is TGTGCCAGCTCACCCATAGACGGGAAGACAGGCTACGAGCAGTACTTC. The chain has TRBV18 and TRBJ2-7; D is possibly TRBD1 (6 bases). CDR1 KGHSH and CDR2 LQKENI come from the germline V gene. This CDR3 region has 16 residues. Between the trimmed V and J ends, which lost 3 bases and 3 bases, there was a span of 18 bases.

J is TRBJ2-6 and V is TRBV19; no clear D gene. The CDR3 extends over 14 amino acids. Germline lookup yields CDR1 LNHDA and CDR2 SQIVND (reference sequence). Trimming cost V 11 bases and J 0 bases, with 11 bases left between them. The CDR3: CACGSLSGANVLTF. The CDR3 DNA reads TGTGCCTGCGGTTCCCTCTCTGGGGCCAACGTCCTGACTTTC.

The gene calls are TRBV27 and TRBJ1-2; TRBD1 matches at 10 bases. In germline, CDR1 is MNHEY, CDR2 SMNVEV (reference sequence). V dropped 6 bases and J dropped 7; count of bases not matched to a gene: 11. The CDR3 sequence is 15 residues long. The CDR3 bases are TGTGCCAGCAGCGACCCGGGACAGGGGCTGTTTGGCTACACCTTC. Protein sequence: CASSDPGQGLFGYTF.

V and J are TRBV11-2 and TRBJ1-2; D call uncertain. The CDR3 has 13 residues. The V and J ends lost 2 bases and 8 bases respectively, with 12 bases between them. In germline, CDR1 is SGHAT, CDR2 FQNNGV. CDR3 amino acids: CASSLSGFGGYTF. The CDR3, as DNA: TGTGCCAGCAGCTTATCGGGGTTCGGCGGCTACACCTTC.

The CDR3 region has the DNA TGTGCCAGCAGCCCCAGCGGTTACGAGCAGTACTTC. It is translated as CASSPSGYEQYF. This rearrangement joins TRBV6-6 to TRBJ2-7; tentative D call: TRBD2 (5 bases). CDR3 length equals 12 residues. The germline V gene encodes CDR1 MNHNY and CDR2 SVGAGI (reference sequence). Trimming removed 6 bases from V and 4 bases from J, with 10 bases in between.

This sequence joins TRBV9 and TRBJ2-3; D may be TRBD1 (6 bases). The CDR3 has 12 amino acids. The ends were cut back, 5 bases at V and 6 bases at J, with 10 bases in the middle. CDR1 and CDR2 (germline): SGDLS, YYNGEE. CDR3 in DNA: TGTGCCAGCAGTTACAGGGACGATACGCAGTATTTT. As protein: CASSYRDDTQYF.

This clone was counted only a few times. The chain carries TRBV18 and TRBJ2-3; perhaps TRBD1 as D (6 bases). The CDR3 covers 15 residues. The V end was cut by 6 bases, the J end by 2 bases, with 15 bases between. CDR1 KGHSH and CDR2 LQKENI come from the germline V gene. The CDR3 region has the DNA TGTGCCAGCTCTCTCACCGGACAGAACACAGATACGCAGTATTTT. This translates into CASSLTGQNTDTQYF.

The chain employs TRBV5-5 and TRBJ2-1, with D possibly TRBD2 on 6 matching bases. Trimming removed 2 bases at V and 5 bases at J, with 11 bases between. The CDR3 extends over 14 amino acids. The germline V gene encodes CDR1 SGHKS and CDR2 YYEKEE (reference sequence). CDR3 protein: CASSFLGLNNEQFF. In nucleotides, the CDR3 is TGTGCCAGCAGCTTCTTGGGACTTAACAATGAGCAGTTCTTC.

The chain couples TRBV19 to TRBJ2-2; D gene unclear. The germline CDR1 and CDR2 sequences are LNHDA and SQIVND (reference sequence). V shed 3 bases and J shed 0 bases, with 2 bases lying between them. This CDR3 comprises 13 residues. The CDR3 region has the DNA TGTGCCAGTAGTATCGCGAACACCGGGGAGCTGTTTTTT. Protein product: CASSIANTGELFF.

V usage is TRBV29-1 and J usage is TRBJ2-3; 8 bases agree with TRBD2. Per the germline V gene, CDR1 is SQVTM and CDR2 is ANQGSEA. There are 13 residues in the CDR3. J lost 3 bases, V lost 4 bases, and 3 bases had no gene match. CDR3 DNA sequence: TGCAGCGTTGCCGGGAGGGTAACAGATACGCAGTATTTT. This sequence encodes CSVAGRVTDTQYF.

Here the CDR3 reads CATSATYPGRAGIYGYTF. The CDR3 nucleotides read TGTGCCACCAGCGCTACTTATCCGGGCCGGGCGGGAATCTATGGCTACACCTTC. This chain connects TRBV15 to TRBJ1-2; D gene uncertain. Germline V CDR1 and CDR2: LNHNV, YYDKDF (reference sequence). This CDR3 has 18 residues. Trimming pared 5 bases from V and 4 bases from J, leaving 26 bases between.

This chain connects TRBV3-1 (or the pseudogene TRBV3-2) to TRBJ2-1, with D perhaps matching TRBD2 (6 bases). The CDR3 extends over 17 amino acids. Germline V gene lookup returns CDR1 LGHDT and CDR2 YNNKEL (reference sequence). Trimming cost V 2 bases and J 0 bases, with 14 bases left between them. CDR3 nucleotides: TGTGCCAGCAGCCAAAACACGGCGGGGAGCTCCTACAATGAGCAGTTCTTC. Residues: CASSQNTAGSSYNEQFF.

Worth noting for this clone: The same CDR3 is also encoded by other DNA sequences in this sample. The chain couples TRBV5-1 to TRBJ2-2; the D gene is possibly TRBD2 (7 bases). Germline CDR1 is SGHRS and CDR2 is YFSETQ. The CDR3 length is 15 residues. The ends were cut back, 4 bases at V and 4 bases at J, with 14 bases in the middle. CDR3 bases: TGCGCCAGCAGCCCTAGGGGGAGGGGCACCGGGGAGCTGTTTTTT. Its translation: CASSPRGRGTGELFF.

This clone was observed a handful of times. V is TRBV2 and J is TRBJ2-7; 9 bases agree with TRBD1. After removal of 6 bases from V and 6 bases from J, the junction contained 3 bases not matched to a gene. Germline CDR1 is SNHLY and CDR2 is FYNNEI. The CDR3 totals 12 residues. The CDR3 region is CASRGQGREQYF. The CDR3 nucleotides are TGTGCCAGCAGAGGACAGGGGCGCGAGCAGTACTTC. The entire variable domain, with the rest obtained from reference TRBV2 and TRBJ2-7, is as follows: EPEVTQTPSHQVTQMGQEVILRCVPISNHLYFYWYRQILGQKVEFLVSFYNNEISEKSEIFDDQFSVERPDGSNFTLKIRSTKLEDSAMYFCASRGQGREQYFGPGTRLTVT.

The chain employs TRBV5-4 and TRBJ1-6; D uncertain. This CDR3 is built from 13 residues. Germline V lookup: CDR1 SGHNT, CDR2 YYREEE (reference sequence). Trimming took 5 bases from V and 6 from J, leaving 9 bases between them. The CDR3 region is CASRLGSNSPLHF. The CDR3 nucleotides are TGTGCCAGCAGGCTCGGGTCTAATTCACCCCTCCACTTT.

This clone was seen a single time. The rearrangement uses TRBV5-1 and TRBJ2-7, with 9 bases matching TRBD2. The CDR3 has 16 residues. Germline loops: CDR1 SGHRS, CDR2 YFSETQ. Trimming at V came to 0 bases and at J to 5 bases, leaving 9 bases not matched to a gene. The CDR3 sequence is CASSLGGAGGINEQYF. CDR3 in DNA: TGCGCCAGCAGCTTGGGCGGTGCGGGAGGGATCAACGAGCAGTACTTC.

The sample holds a few counts of this clone. The chain employs TRBV7-6 and TRBJ1-5; possibly TRBD1 for D (5 bases). Germline V gene data show CDR1 as SGHVS and CDR2 as FNYEAQ. V lost 5 bases to trimming and J lost 7 bases, with 15 bases between them. CDR3 size: 14 residues. DNA of the CDR3: TGTGCCAGCAGCCGCGGGGGGTTAGGCCAGCCCCAGCATTTT. This codes for CASSRGGLGQPQHF.

The rearrangement uses TRBV11-2 and TRBJ2-7, with D unclear. The CDR3 runs 13 residues. Deletions cut 3 bases from V and 2 bases from J, with 8 bases between. In germline, CDR1 is SGHAT, CDR2 FQNNGV. The DNA of the CDR3 is TGTGCCAGCAGCTTTGGCACCGCCTACGAGCAGTACTTC. This gives the protein CASSFGTAYEQYF.

The J gene is TRBJ2-7, the V gene TRBV9; no definite D call. This CDR3 is built from 11 residues. Per germline, CDR1 SGDLS and CDR2 YYNGEE. Trimming removed 5 bases at V and 3 bases at J, with 6 bases between. In DNA, the CDR3 is TGTGCCAGCAGTGACAACTACGAGCAGTACTTC. Amino acids: CASSDNYEQYF.

The chain has TRBV12-5 and TRBJ1-1; 10 bases map to TRBD1. CDR3 length equals 18 residues. The J segment lost 5 bases and the V segment lost 2 bases, leaving 14 bases of the junction unmatched. Germline V lookup: CDR1 LGHNT, CDR2 FRNRAP. CDR3 region: CASGLYPGQGGLRTEAFF. DNA of the CDR3: TGTGCTAGTGGTTTGTACCCCGGACAGGGGGGTTTGAGGACTGAAGCTTTCTTT.

J is TRBJ1-6 and V is TRBV7-6; D is undetermined. This CDR3 has 15 amino acids. Trimming shortened V by 2 bases and J by 4 bases, and 9 bases separated the two germline ends. Germline V CDR1 and CDR2: SGHVS, FNYEAQ. The CDR3 DNA follows: TGTGCCAGCAGCTTAAGCGGGCAGTATAATTCACCCCTCCACTTT. As protein: CASSLSGQYNSPLHF.

V and J are TRBV19 and TRBJ2-7, with 10 positions matching TRBD2. Germline CDR1 reads LNHDA; CDR2 reads SQIVND (reference sequence). Losses at the gene ends were 5 bases for V and 0 bases for J; bases not matched to a gene: 1. The CDR3 loop spans 14 amino acids. DNA of the CDR3: TGTGCCAGTAGTGCTAGCGGGGGCTCCTACGAGCAGTACTTC. Amino acid sequence: CASSASGGSYEQYF. The full variable domain, its missing parts supplied by reference TRBV19 and TRBJ2-7, is DGGITQSPKYLFRKEGQNVTLSCEQNLNHDAMYWYRQDPGQGLRLIYYSQIVNDFQKGDIAEGYSVSREKKESFPLTVTSAQKNPTAFYLCASSASGGSYEQYFGPGTRLTVT.

The chain has TRBV14 and TRBJ1-1; perhaps TRBD1 as D (6 bases). V was pared by 0 bases and J by 4 bases, with 15 bases between. CDR1 and CDR2 from the germline V gene are SGHDN and FVKESK. This CDR3 has 16 residues. The CDR3 DNA is TGTGCCAGCAGCCAAGATGGGGGCCGGGAACCCACTGAAGCTTTCTTT. Translation gives CASSQDGGREPTEAFF.

This chain connects TRBV5-6 to TRBJ1-2, with D perhaps TRBD1 (6 bases). The V gene lost 4 bases and the J gene lost 1 base, with 11 bases spanning the gap. The CDR3 runs 14 residues. Germline CDR1 is SGHDT and CDR2 is YYEEEE. In DNA, the CDR3 is TGTGCCAGCAGCCTCGGGACAAATAACTATGGCTACACCTTC. Residues: CASSLGTNNYGYTF.

V gene TRBV5-6 combines with J gene TRBJ1-1; D is uncertain. The CDR3 sequence is 14 residues long. Trimming shortened V by 4 bases and J by 5 bases, and 15 bases separated the two germline ends. The germline V gene has CDR1 SGHDT and CDR2 YYEEEE. CDR3 nucleotide sequence: TGTGCCAGCAGCCCTGCCGGTTCGTTGACTGAAGCTTTCTTT. Translated: CASSPAGSLTEAFF.

The rearrangement links TRBV6-5 to TRBJ1-5; D not resolved. This CDR3 has 14 amino acids. Germline values: CDR1 MNHEY, CDR2 SVGAGI. Trimming pared 8 bases from V and 1 base from J, leaving 12 bases between. This CDR3 reads CASRRAASNQPQHF. CDR3 in DNA: TGTGCCAGCCGGAGGGCGGCCAGCAATCAGCCCCAGCATTTT.